The source of this TCR beta chain is a study of identical twins. V lost 1 base and J lost 3; bases outside the gene matches: 11. The CDR3 runs to 18 residues. CDR1 is SGHVS, CDR2 FNYEAQ, per germline. As to this clonotype: What it binds is unknown.

Overall study results and limits: Where beta out-of-frame sequences were concerned, excess twin sharing was weaker.

A universal primer site came from template switching; cDNA carried unique molecular identifiers. TCRdb passed the 5' RACE reads through MiXCR, listing each CDR3 protein once. The sample carries 200,000 to 300,000 distinct CDR3 sequences, approximately 10% recorded once. Healthy Caucasians alone served as donors. The source material was memory T cells sorted from blood. This clonotype originated in a middle-aged man in good health. The V call is TRBV7-6, the J call TRBJ2-3; 9 nucleotides agree with TRBD2. CDR3 sequence (DNA): TGTGCCAGCAGCTTAGACCTTAGGGCGGGAGGGAGTACAGATACGCAGTATTTT. Protein: CASSLDLRAGGSTDTQYF.